One T cell receptor beta chain is described in this entry. The sample belongs to a study of early T cells in non-severe SARS-CoV-2 infection. J was trimmed by 13 bases and V by 0 bases; bases with no gene match: 16. The CDR3 spans 17 residues. Germline V gives CDR1 MGHDK, CDR2 SYGVNS. The TCR library protocol attached unique molecular identifiers to the individual cDNA molecules. One entry per CDR3 protein results from TCRdb running MiXCR on the 5' RACE reads. The data contain some 45,000 distinct CDR3 sequences, around 10% of them singletons. Specimen: whole blood, collected at baseline. The V and J genes are TRBV25-1 and TRBJ2-1, with 9 positions matching TRBD1. This clonotype originated in an adult who was a healthcare worker with PCR-confirmed SARS-CoV-2 infection or an uninfected control (not recorded which). The CDR3 coding sequence is TGTGCCAGCAGTGAATACGACACGGGACAGGGTTTAGGGCGCCAGTTCTTC. It specifies CASSEYDTGQGLGRQFF.